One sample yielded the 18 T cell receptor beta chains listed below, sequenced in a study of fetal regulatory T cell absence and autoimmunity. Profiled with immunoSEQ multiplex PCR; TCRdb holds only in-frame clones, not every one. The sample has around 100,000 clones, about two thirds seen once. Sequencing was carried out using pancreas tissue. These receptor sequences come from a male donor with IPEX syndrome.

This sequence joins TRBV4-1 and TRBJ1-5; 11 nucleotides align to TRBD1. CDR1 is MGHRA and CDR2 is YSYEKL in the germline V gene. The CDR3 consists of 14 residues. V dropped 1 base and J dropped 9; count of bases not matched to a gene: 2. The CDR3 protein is CASSQGTGGWPQHF. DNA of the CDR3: TGCGCCAGCAGCCAAGGGACAGGGGGCTGGCCCCAGCATTTT.

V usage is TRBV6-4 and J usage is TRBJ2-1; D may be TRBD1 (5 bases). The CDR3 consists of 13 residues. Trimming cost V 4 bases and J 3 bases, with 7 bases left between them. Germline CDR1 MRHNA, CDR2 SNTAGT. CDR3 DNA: TGTGCCAGCAGTGTGGACATCTACAATGAGCAGTTCTTC. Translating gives CASSVDIYNEQFF.

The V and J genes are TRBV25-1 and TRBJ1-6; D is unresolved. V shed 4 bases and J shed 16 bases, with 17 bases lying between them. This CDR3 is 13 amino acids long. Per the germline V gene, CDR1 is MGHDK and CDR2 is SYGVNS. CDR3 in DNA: TGTGCCAGCAGTGGTCAGGCCTTTGAGACACTCCACTTT. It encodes CASSGQAFETLHF. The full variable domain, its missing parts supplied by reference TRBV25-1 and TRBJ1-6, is EADIYQTPRYLVIGTGKKITLECSQTMGHDKMYWYQQDPGMELHLIHYSYGVNSTEKGDLSSESTVSRIRTEHFPLTLESARPSHTSQYLCASSGQAFETLHFGNGTRLTVT.

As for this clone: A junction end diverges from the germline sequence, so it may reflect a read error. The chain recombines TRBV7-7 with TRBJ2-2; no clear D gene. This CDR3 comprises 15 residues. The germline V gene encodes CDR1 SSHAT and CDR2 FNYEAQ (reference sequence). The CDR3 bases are TGTGCTAGCAGCTTACAGACGGCGAACACCGGGGAGCTGTTTTTT. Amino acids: CASSLQTANTGELFF. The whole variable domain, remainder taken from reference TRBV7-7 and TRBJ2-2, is GAGVSQSPRYKVTKRGQDVTLRCDPISSHATLYWYQQALGQGPEFLTYFNYEAQPDKSGLPSDRFSAERPEGSISTLTIQRTEQRDSAMYRCASSLQTANTGELFFGEGSRLTVL.

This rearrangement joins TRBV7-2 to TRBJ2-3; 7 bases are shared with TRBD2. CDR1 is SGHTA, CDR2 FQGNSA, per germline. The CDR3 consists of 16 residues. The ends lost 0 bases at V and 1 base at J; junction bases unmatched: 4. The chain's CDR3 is CASSLAGAGGTDTQYF. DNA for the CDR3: TGTGCCAGCAGCTTAGCTGGTGCGGGGGGCACAGATACGCAGTATTTT.

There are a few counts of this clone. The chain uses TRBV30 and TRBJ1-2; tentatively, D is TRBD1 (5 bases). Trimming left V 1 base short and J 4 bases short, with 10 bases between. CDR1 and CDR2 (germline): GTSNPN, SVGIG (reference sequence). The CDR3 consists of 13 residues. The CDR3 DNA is TGTGCCTGGAGTGCCGGGGGGATCTATGGCTACACCTTC. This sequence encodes CAWSAGGIYGYTF.

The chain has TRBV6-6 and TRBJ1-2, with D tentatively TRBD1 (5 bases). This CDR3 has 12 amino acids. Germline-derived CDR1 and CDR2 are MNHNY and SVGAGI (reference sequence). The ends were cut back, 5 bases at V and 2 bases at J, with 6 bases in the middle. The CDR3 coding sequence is TGTGCCAGCAGTCGGGACAACTATGGCTACACCTTC. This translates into CASSRDNYGYTF.

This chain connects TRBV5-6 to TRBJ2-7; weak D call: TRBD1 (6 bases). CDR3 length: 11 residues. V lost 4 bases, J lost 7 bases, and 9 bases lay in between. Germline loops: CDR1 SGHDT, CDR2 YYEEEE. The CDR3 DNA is TGTGCCAGCAGCGTCGACAGGGAGCAGTACTTC. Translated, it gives CASSVDREQYF.

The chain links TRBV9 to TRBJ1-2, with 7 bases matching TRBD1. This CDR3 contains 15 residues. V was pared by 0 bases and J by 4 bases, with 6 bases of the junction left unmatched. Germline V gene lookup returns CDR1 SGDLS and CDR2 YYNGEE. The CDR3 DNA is TGTGCCAGCAGCGTAGGTCCCACAGGGGCCTATGGCTACACCTTC. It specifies CASSVGPTGAYGYTF.

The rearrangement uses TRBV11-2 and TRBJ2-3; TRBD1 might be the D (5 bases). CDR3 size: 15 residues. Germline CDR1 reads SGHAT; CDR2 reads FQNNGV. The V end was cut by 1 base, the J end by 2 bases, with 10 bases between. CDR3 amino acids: CASSLGRQFTDTQYF. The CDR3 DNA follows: TGTGCCAGCAGCTTAGGGAGACAGTTCACAGATACGCAGTATTTT.

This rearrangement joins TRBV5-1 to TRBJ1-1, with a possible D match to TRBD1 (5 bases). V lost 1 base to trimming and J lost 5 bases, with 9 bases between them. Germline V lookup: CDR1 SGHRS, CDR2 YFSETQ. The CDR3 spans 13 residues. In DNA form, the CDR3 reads TGCGCCAGCAGCTTGTGGAGGGGAACTGAAGCTTTCTTT. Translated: CASSLWRGTEAFF.

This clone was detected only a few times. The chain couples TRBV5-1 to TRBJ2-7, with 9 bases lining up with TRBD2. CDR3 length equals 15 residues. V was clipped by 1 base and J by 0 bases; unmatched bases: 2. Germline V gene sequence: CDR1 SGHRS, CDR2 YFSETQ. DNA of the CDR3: TGCGCCAGCAGCTTGAGCGGGAGGACCTCCTACGAGCAGTACTTC. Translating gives CASSLSGRTSYEQYF.

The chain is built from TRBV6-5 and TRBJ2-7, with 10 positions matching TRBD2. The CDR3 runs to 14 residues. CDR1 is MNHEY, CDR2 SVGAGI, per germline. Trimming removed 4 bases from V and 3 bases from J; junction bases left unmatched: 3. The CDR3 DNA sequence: TGTGCCAGCAGTTCCTCTAGCGGGGGCTACGAGCAGTACTTC. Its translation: CASSSSSGGYEQYF.

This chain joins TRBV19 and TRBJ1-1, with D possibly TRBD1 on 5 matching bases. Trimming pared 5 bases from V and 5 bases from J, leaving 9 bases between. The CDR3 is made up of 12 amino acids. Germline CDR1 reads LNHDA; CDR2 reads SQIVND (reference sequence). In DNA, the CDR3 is TGTGCCAGTAGTCCACGACAGACTGAAGCTTTCTTT. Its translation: CASSPRQTEAFF.

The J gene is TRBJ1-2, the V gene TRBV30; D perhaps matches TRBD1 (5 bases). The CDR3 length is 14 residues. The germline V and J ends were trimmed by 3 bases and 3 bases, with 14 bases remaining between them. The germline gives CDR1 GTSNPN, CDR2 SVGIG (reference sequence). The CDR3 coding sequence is TGTGCCTGGAGGCCTCGGGGGGGTTACTATGGCTACACCTTC. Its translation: CAWRPRGGYYGYTF.

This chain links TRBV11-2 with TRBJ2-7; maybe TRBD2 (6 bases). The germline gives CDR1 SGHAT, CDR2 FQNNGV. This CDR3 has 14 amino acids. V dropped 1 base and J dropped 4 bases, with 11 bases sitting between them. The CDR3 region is CASSLVGEEYEQYF. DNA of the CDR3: TGTGCCAGCAGCTTAGTGGGGGAGGAATACGAGCAGTACTTC.

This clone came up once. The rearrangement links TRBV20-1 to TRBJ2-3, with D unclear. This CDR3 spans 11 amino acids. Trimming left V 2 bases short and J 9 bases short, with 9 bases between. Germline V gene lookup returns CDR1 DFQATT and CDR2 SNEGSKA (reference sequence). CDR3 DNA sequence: TGCAGTGCTAGACCCACTGAAACGCAGTATTTT. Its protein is CSARPTETQYF.

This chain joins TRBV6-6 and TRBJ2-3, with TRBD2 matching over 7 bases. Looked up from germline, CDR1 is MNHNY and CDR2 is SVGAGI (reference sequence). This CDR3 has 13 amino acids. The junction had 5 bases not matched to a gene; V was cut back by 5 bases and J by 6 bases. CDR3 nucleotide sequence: TGTGCCAGCAGTCCACTAGCGCGGGATACGCAGTATTTT. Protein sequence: CASSPLARDTQYF.